The 5 T cell receptor beta chains reported below all come from one sample, sequenced in a study of blood T cell repertoires in COVID-19 (dated by TCRdb to the early 2020s). Library construction relied on the immunoSEQ multiplex PCR assay. Drawn from immuneACCESS, this table holds only the in-frame rearrangements with V and J called that TCRdb kept. Clones are partly lost; checked studies trace under half to an unresolved V gene and leave the rest unexplained. A total of 200,000 or so clones appear in this sample, approximately 82% of them only once. The ten top clones hold 6.9% of the sample. Sequencing was carried out using peripheral blood. These receptors all stem from a human donor with acute or convalescent COVID-19. The donor label of this sample is uncertain.

The J gene is TRBJ2-7, the V gene TRBV14; 7 bases align to TRBD1. The CDR3 loop spans 15 amino acids. Unmatched junction bases numbered 4, after V lost 2 bases and J lost 0 bases. The germline gives CDR1 SGHDN, CDR2 FVKESK. CDR3 sequence reads: CASSQRQGISYEQYF. CDR3 coding DNA: TGTGCCAGCAGCCAACGACAGGGCATCTCCTACGAGCAGTACTTC. The full variable domain, its missing parts supplied by reference TRBV14 and TRBJ2-7, is EAGVTQFPSHSVIEKGQTVTLRCDPISGHDNLYWYRRVMGKEIKFLLHFVKESKQDESGMPNNRFLAERTGGTYSTLKVQPAELEDSGVYFCASSQRQGISYEQYFGPGTRLTVT.

The genes are TRBV6-5 and TRBJ1-1; TRBD1 is a possible D gene (6 bases). Per the germline V gene, CDR1 is MNHEY and CDR2 is SVGAGI. Trimming stripped 2 bases from V and 2 bases from J, with 15 bases between. There are 16 residues in the CDR3. The CDR3 reads CASSYQARGANTEAFF. The CDR3 coding sequence is TGTGCCAGCAGTTACCAGGCCAGGGGCGCTAACACTGAAGCTTTCTTT.

The genes are TRBV6-5 and TRBJ2-3; no firm D call. Germline CDR1 reads MNHEY; CDR2 reads SVGAGI. This CDR3 spans 15 amino acids. The V end was cut by 6 bases, the J end by 0 bases, with 13 bases between. The CDR3 nucleotides are TGTGCCAGCAGCCTACCCGGTAGTAGCACAGATACGCAGTATTTT. Its translation: CASSLPGSSTDTQYF.

The chain links TRBV5-4 to TRBJ2-5; 8 positions match TRBD1. The CDR3 extends over 14 amino acids. J lost 3 bases, V lost 4 bases, and 5 bases had no gene match. Germline V CDR1 and CDR2: SGHNT, YYREEE (reference sequence). As DNA, the CDR3 is TGTGCCAGCAGCACACCGGGACAGGAAGAGACCCAGTACTTC. Translating gives CASSTPGQEETQYF.

The gene calls are TRBV28 and TRBJ2-7; a weak D match, TRBD2 (5 bases). The V and J ends lost 6 bases and 2 bases respectively, with 11 bases between them. Germline CDR1 MDHEN, CDR2 SYDVKM. The CDR3 is 13 amino acids. DNA for the CDR3: TGTGCCAGCAGAGCCGGGAATCCCTACGAGCAGTACTTC. Translating gives CASRAGNPYEQYF.